This T cell receptor (beta chain) was documented in a study of T cells in Graves' hyperthyroidism and ophthalmopathy. Trimming stripped 6 bases from V and 3 bases from J, with 12 bases between. The CDR3 has 12 residues. Per the germline V gene, CDR1 is SQVTM and CDR2 is ANQGSEA. Exclusion followed for patients with uncontrolled infection, other autoimmune disease, pregnancy or lactation. TCR beta CDR3 regions were amplified from RNA transcripts. RT-PCR in the first round (using the HTBI primer set) targeted the TCR CDR3. A single record per CDR3 protein comes from TCRdb applying MiXCR to the multiplex PCR reads. Of roughly 520,000 distinct CDR3 sequences listed, 24% are singletons.

The sequence was collected from a woman under 40 with Graves' ophthalmopathy. Sequenced input: blood. The V and J genes are TRBV29-1 and TRBJ2-7; D unclear. DNA for the CDR3: TGCAGCGTCCTGTTGGACGGCTACGAGCAGTACTTC. Residues: CSVLLDGYEQYF.